These T cell receptor beta chains were read from a single sample in a study of T cells in Graves' hyperthyroidism and ophthalmopathy. TCRdb re-analysed the multiplex PCR reads in MiXCR, keeping a single row per CDR3 protein. Among 360,000 or so distinct CDR3 sequences listed, roughly 20% were seen once. The sequencing sample was made of blood. These receptors all stem from a woman in her forties with Graves' ophthalmopathy. Both conserved end residues are part of each CDR3.

v_gene	j_gene	CDR3aa
TRBV2	TRBJ2-2	CASTFGGGTNTGELFF
TRBV20-1	TRBJ2-5	CSATVVAGEETQYF
TRBV12-3/TRBV12-4	TRBJ1-3	CASSLQGWGNTIYF
TRBV7-2	TRBJ2-7	CASSLTLAVRDEQYF
TRBV6-2/TRBV6-3	TRBJ2-2	CASRPGLAAGELFF
TRBV5-1	TRBJ2-5	CASSSQGYGSGDETQYF
TRBV27	TRBJ1-5	CASSSDGDRDCHGEPQHF
TRBV6-1	TRBJ1-1	CASRQPGGYTEAFF
TRBV15	TRBJ1-5	CATSRSNLGSSNQPQHF
TRBV6-1	TRBJ1-1	CASSLTRGPSEAFF
TRBV10-2	TRBJ2-5	CASRLAGAGRETQYF
TRBV12-3/TRBV12-4	TRBJ2-7	CASSLTILGEQYF
TRBV28	TRBJ2-6	CASSQRVGGAGANVLTF
TRBV28	TRBJ1-5	CASSFPGLPQPQHF
TRBV30	TRBJ2-5	CAWSVAGGETQYF
TRBV2	TRBJ1-3	CASTGTASGNTIYF
TRBV6-2/TRBV6-3	TRBJ2-7	CASSYSSIGRAYEQSF
TRBV28	TRBJ1-2	CASSFSIPKGYGYTF
TRBV27	TRBJ1-6	CASSFGTGISPLHF
TRBV12-3/TRBV12-4	TRBJ2-7	CASSLDGDEQYF
TRBV6-5	TRBJ2-4	CASSYQGASYIQYF
TRBV11-2	TRBJ2-7	CASSLGGRGQFACEQYF
TRBV7-6	TRBJ1-5	CASSPRAGLSNQPQHF
TRBV4-2	TRBJ2-4	CASSPQGGIGRNIQYF
TRBV6-1	TRBJ1-5	CASTDWGLIYQPQHF
TRBV4-1	TRBJ2-7	CASSLTTRDTTYEQYF
TRBV7-6	TRBJ2-7	CASSLAGAALAEQYF
TRBV5-1	TRBJ2-6	CASSPGQETGANVLTF
TRBV6-1	TRBJ2-7	CASSQDKRTSGSYEQYF